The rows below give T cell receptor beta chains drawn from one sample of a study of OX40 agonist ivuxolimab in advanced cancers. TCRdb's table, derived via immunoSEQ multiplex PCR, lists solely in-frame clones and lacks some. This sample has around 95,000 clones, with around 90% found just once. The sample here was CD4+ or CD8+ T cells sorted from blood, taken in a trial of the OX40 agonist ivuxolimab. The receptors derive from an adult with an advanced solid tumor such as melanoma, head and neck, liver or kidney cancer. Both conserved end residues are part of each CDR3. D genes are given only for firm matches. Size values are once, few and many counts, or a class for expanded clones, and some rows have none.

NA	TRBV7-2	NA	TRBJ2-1	CASSPDWSYNEQFF	TGTGCCAGCAGCCCGGACTGGTCCTACAATGAGCAGTTCTTC
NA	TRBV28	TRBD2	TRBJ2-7	CASSYSGKTYEQYF	TGTGCCAGCAGTTACAGCGGGAAAACCTACGAGCAGTACTTC
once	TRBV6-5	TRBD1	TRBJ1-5	CASSNDRGTQPQHF	TGTGCCAGCAGTAATGACAGGGGGACTCAGCCCCAGCATTTT
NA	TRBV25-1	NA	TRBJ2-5	CASSEIHHQYF	TGTGCCAGCAGTGAAATTCATCATCAGTACTTC
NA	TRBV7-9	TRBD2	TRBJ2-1	CASRKGRESSNEQFF	TGTGCCAGCAGGAAGGGGCGGGAGAGTAGTAATGAGCAGTTCTTC
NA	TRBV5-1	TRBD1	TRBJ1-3	CASSPGTRRDRAGNTIYF	TGCGCCAGCAGCCCTGGAACCCGGCGGGACAGGGCTGGAAACACCATATATTTT
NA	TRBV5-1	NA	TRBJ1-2	CASSSTLEGLGYTF	TGCGCCAGCAGCTCAACCCTCGAAGGGCTGGGCTACACCTTC
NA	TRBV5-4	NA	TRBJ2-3	CASSFGQASTDTQYF	TGTGCCAGCAGCTTTGGACAAGCTAGCACAGATACGCAGTATTTT
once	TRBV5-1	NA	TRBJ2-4	CASSLEANRYLAKNIQYF	TGCGCCAGCAGCTTGGAGGCGAACAGGTACCTAGCCAAAAACATTCAGTACTTC
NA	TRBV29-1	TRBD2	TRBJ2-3	CSVGTSGLTDTQYF	TGCAGCGTCGGGACTAGCGGACTCACAGATACGCAGTATTTT
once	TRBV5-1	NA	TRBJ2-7	CASSLGTGRAGEQYF	TGCGCCAGCAGCTTGGGTACAGGGAGGGCTGGAGAGCAGTACTTC
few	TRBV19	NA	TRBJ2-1	CASSIEVLARYNEQFF	TGTGCCAGTAGTATAGAGGTCCTAGCCCGGTACAATGAGCAGTTCTTC